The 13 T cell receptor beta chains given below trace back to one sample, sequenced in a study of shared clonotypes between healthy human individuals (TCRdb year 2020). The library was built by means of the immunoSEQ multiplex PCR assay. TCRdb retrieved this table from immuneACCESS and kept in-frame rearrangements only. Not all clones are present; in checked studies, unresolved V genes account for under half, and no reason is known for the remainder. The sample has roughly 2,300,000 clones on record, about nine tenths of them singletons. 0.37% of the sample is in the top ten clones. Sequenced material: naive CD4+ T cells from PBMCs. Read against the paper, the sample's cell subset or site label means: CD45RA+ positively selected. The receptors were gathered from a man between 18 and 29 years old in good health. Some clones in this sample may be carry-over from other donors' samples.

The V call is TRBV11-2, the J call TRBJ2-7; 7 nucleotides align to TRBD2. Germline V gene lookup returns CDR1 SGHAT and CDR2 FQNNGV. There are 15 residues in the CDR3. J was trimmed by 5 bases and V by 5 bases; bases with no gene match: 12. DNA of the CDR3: TGTGCCAGCAGCACCGGACTTGGGAGGGCCAACGAGCAGTACTTC. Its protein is CASSTGLGRANEQYF.

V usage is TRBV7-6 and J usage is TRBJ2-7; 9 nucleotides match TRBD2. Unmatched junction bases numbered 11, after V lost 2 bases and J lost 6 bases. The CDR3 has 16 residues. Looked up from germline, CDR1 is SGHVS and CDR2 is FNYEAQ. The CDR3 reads CASSLNQAVTSGEQYF. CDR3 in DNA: TGTGCCAGCAGCTTAAACCAGGCGGTGACTAGCGGCGAGCAGTACTTC.

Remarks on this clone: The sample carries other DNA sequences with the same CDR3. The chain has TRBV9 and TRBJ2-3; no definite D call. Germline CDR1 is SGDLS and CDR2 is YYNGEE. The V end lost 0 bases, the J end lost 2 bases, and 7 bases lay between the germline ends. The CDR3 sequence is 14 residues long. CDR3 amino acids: CASSVAASTDTQYF. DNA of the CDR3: TGTGCCAGCAGCGTAGCGGCGTCCACAGATACGCAGTATTTT.

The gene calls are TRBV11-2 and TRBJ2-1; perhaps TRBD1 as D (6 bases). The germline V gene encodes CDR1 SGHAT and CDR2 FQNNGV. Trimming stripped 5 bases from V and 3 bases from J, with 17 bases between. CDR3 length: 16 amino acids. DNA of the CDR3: TGTGCCAGCAGCAGAGCGGCCAGGGGATTCTACAATGAGCAGTTCTTC. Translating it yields CASSRAARGFYNEQFF. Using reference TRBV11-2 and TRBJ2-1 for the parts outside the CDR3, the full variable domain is EAGVAQSPRYKIIEKRQSVAFWCNPISGHATLYWYQQILGQGPKLLIQFQNNGVVDDSQLPKDRFSAERLKGVDSTLKIQPAKLEDSAVYLCASSRAARGFYNEQFFGPGTRLTVL.

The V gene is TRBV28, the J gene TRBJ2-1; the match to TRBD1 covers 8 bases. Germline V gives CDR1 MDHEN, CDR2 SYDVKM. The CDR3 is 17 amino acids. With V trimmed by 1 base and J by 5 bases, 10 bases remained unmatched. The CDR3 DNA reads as TGTGCCAGCAGTTTATCGCCCGGGACAGGAACTCACAATGAGCAGTTCTTC. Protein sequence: CASSLSPGTGTHNEQFF.

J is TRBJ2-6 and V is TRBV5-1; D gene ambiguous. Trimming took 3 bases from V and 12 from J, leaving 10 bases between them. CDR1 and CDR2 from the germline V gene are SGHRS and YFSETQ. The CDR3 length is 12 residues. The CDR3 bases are TGCGCCAGCAGCTCTCTGGGCGGCGTCCTGACTTTC. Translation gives CASSSLGGVLTF.

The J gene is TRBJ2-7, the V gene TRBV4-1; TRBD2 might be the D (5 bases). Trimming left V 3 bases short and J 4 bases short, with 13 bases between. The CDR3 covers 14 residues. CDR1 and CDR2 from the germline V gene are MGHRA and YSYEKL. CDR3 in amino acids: CASSQPTRAYEQYF. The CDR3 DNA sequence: TGCGCCAGCAGCCAGCCAACTAGGGCTTACGAGCAGTACTTC.

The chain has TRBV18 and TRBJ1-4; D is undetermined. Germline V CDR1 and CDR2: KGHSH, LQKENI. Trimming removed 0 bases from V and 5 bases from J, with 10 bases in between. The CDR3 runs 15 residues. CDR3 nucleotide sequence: TGTGCCAGCTCACCACCTGACGGCCCAAATGAAAAACTGTTTTTT. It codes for CASSPPDGPNEKLFF.

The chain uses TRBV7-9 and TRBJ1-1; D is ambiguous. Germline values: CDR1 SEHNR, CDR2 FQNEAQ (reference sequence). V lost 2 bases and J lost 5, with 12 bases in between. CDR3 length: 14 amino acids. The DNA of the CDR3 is TGTGCCAGCAGCTTATATACGGGAAGGACTGAAGCTTTCTTT. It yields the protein CASSLYTGRTEAFF.

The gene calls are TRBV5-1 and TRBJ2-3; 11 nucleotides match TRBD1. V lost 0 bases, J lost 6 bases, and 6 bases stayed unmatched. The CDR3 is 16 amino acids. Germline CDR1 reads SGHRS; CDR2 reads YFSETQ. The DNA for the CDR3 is TGCGCCAGCAGCTTGGCGGACAGGGGGCGTAGGGATACGCAGTATTTT. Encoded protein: CASSLADRGRRDTQYF.

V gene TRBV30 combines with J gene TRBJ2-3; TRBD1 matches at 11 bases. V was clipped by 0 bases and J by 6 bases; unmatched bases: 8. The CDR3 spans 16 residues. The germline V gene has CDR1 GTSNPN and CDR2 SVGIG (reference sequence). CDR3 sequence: CAWSVLLRDRGDTQYF. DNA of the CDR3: TGTGCCTGGAGTGTACTTCTTCGGGACAGGGGGGATACGCAGTATTTT.

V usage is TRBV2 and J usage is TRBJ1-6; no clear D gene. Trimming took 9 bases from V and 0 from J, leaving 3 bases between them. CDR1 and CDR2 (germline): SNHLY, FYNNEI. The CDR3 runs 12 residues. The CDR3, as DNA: TGTGCCAGTGACTCCTATAATTCACCCCTCCACTTT. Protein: CASDSYNSPLHF.

The CDR3 DNA is TGTGCCAGCTCACCTCAAGGGGGGCAAGATGGCTACACCTTC. Translation: CASSPQGGQDGYTF. The chain recombines TRBV18 with TRBJ1-2, with D possibly matching TRBD1 (6 bases). The CDR3 sequence is 14 residues long. The V end was cut by 3 bases, the J end by 6 bases, with 14 bases between. CDR1 and CDR2 from the germline V gene are KGHSH and LQKENI. The entire variable domain, with the rest obtained from reference TRBV18 and TRBJ1-2, is as follows: NAGVMQNPRHLVRRRGQEARLRCSPMKGHSHVYWYRQLPEEGLKFMVYLQKENIIDESGMPKERFSAEFPKEGPSILRIQQVVRGDSAAYFCASSPQGGQDGYTFGSGTRLTVV.